A selection of T cell receptor beta chains follows, all from one sample in a study of shared clonotypes between healthy human individuals. Sequencing used immunoSEQ multiplex PCR; TCRdb keeps in-frame clones, though not all of them. The sample lists about 470,000 clones, roughly 77% occurring once. Input material: PBMCs. All receptors derive from a woman in her forties in good health. Some clones in this sample may be carry-over from other donors' samples. Each CDR3 is given without its conserved first and last residue. Each record gives: CDR3 protein, J gene, V gene.

ASSTLAATYEQY	TRBJ2-7	TRBV7-9
ASSTGLAVDQETQY	TRBJ2-5	TRBV18
ASPPQGPNEQY	TRBJ2-7	TRBV18
ASSLDRGRNSPLH	TRBJ1-6	TRBV11-2
ASSWKDKGRIETQY	TRBJ2-5	TRBV5-4
ASSLRPSTDTQY	TRBJ2-3	TRBV27
ASSTQTLNTEAF	TRBJ1-1	TRBV6-1
AWRGPGLAGGSNTGELF	TRBJ2-2	TRBV30
ASSDSGGPSDTQY	TRBJ2-3	TRBV9
AWSVPGANVLT	TRBJ2-6	TRBV30
ASTSGRPGGNEQF	TRBJ2-1	TRBV6-6
ASSLDRGKQY	TRBJ2-7	TRBV7-2
ASRETWRVGDNEQF	TRBJ2-1	TRBV6-1
GLTNSNTGELF	TRBJ2-2	TRBV28
ASSLFRLAGNNEQF	TRBJ2-1	TRBV7-9
ASSGTLPGNTIY	TRBJ1-3	TRBV6-1
ASSSKTGESGELF	TRBJ2-2	TRBV7-3
ASSFARAGGVETQY	TRBJ2-5	TRBV5-1
ASSKQGDGGYEQY	TRBJ2-7	TRBV6-1
ASSLRQGNTEAF	TRBJ1-1	TRBV5-1
ASSPPTNTGELF	TRBJ2-2	TRBV7-9
SVGGYGSSYGYT	TRBJ1-2	TRBV29-1
ASSLRQGATYEQY	TRBJ2-7	TRBV7-6
ASSPGVAGEEQY	TRBJ2-5	TRBV7-9
ATSRERGPGELF	TRBJ2-2	TRBV15
SADYRAGTEAF	TRBJ1-1	TRBV29-1